The sequence of this T cell receptor (beta chain) was determined in a study of cytomegalovirus exposure and HLA in healthy donors. This clone has more than one count but fewer than ten. With 60 Vbeta and 13 Jbeta primers, the PCR was carried out. Repertoires were generated with immunoSEQ multiplex PCR, while TCRdb's copy carries only in-frame clones and drops some. Seen here are roughly 100,000 clones, about 80% observed once, and the top ten hold roughly 9.7%. Sequenced: PBMCs. This TCR was recovered from a man younger than 30 in good health and CMV-seropositive.

Here the CDR3 DNA reads TGTGCCAGCAGCTTATTCGCGGGGGGGCCAATAGCGAGCACAGATACGCAGTATTTT. It codes for CASSLFAGGPIASTDTQYF. The chain links TRBV7-3 to TRBJ2-3, with 9 bases that match TRBD2. The V segment lost 2 bases and the J segment 0 bases; nucleotides outside the gene matches: 12. The length of the CDR3 is 19 residues. Germline V CDR1 and CDR2: SGHTA, FQGTGA.